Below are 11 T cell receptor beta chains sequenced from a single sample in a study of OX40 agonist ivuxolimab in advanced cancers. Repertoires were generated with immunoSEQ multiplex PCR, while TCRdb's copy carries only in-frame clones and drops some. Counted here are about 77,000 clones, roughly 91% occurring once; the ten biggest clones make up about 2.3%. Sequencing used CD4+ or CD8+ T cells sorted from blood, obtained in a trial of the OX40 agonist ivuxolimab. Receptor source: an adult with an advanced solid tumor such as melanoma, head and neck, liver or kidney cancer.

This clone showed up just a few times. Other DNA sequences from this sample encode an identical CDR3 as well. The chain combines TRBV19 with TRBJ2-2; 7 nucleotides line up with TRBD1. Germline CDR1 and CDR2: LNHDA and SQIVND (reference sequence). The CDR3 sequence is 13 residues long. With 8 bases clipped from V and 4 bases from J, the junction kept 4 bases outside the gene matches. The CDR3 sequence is CASSDRATGELFF. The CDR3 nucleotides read TGTGCCAGTTCCGACAGGGCCACCGGGGAGCTGTTTTTT. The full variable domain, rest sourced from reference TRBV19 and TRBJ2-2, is DGGITQSPKYLFRKEGQNVTLSCEQNLNHDAMYWYRQDPGQGLRLIYYSQIVNDFQKGDIAEGYSVSREKKESFPLTVTSAQKNPTAFYLCASSDRATGELFFGEGSRLTVL.

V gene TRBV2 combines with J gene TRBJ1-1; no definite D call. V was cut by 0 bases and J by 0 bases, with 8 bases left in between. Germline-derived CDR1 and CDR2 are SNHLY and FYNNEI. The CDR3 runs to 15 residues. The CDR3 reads CASSEAGYMNTEAFF. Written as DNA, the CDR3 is TGTGCCAGCAGTGAAGCGGGATACATGAACACTGAAGCTTTCTTT. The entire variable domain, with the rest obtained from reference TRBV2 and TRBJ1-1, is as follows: EPEVTQTPSHQVTQMGQEVILRCVPISNHLYFYWYRQILGQKVEFLVSFYNNEISEKSEIFDDQFSVERPDGSNFTLKIRSTKLEDSAMYFCASSEAGYMNTEAFFGQGTRLTVV.

CDR3 region: CAITPRTTGELFF. The CDR3 region has the DNA TGTGCCATCACCCCGCGGACCACCGGGGAGCTGTTTTTT. The chain joins TRBV10-3 to TRBJ2-2; no firm D call. The V gene's germline CDR1 is ENHRY and CDR2 SYGVKD. Trimming cost V 7 bases and J 4 bases, with 10 bases left between them. The CDR3 spans 13 residues.

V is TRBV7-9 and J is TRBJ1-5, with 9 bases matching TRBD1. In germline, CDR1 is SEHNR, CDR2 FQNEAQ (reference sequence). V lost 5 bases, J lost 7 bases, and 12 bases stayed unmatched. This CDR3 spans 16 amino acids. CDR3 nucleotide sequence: TGTGCCAGCAGCACCGAGGGACAGGGTTGGGGACAGCCCCAGCATTTT. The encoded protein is CASSTEGQGWGQPQHF.

CDR3 amino acids: CASSERGDYTEAFF. The CDR3 nucleotides are TGTGCCAGCAGTGAACGTGGGGATTACACTGAAGCTTTCTTT. This chain joins TRBV6-1 and TRBJ1-1; D remains unclear. The CDR3 is 14 amino acids. CDR1 and CDR2 (germline): MNHNS, SASEGT. Trimming left V 2 bases short and J 3 bases short, with 10 bases between.

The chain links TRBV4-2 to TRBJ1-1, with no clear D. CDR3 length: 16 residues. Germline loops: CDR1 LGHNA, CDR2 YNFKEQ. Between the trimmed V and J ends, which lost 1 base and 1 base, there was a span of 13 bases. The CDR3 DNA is TGTGCCAGCAGCCAAGGAGGGTCGCGTACGAACACTGAAGCTTTCTTT. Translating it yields CASSQGGSRTNTEAFF.

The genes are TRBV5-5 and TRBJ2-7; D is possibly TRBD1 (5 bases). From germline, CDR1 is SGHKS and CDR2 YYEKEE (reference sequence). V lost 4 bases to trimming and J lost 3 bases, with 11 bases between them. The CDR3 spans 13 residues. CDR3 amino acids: CASSLLDSYEQYF. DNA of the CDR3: TGTGCCAGCAGCCTTTTAGACAGCTACGAGCAGTACTTC. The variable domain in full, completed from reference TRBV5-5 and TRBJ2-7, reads DAGVTQSPTHLIKTRGQQVTLRCSPISGHKSVSWYQQVLGQGPQFIFQYYEKEERGRGNFPDRFSARQFPNYSSELNVNALLLGDSALYLCASSLLDSYEQYFGPGTRLTVT.

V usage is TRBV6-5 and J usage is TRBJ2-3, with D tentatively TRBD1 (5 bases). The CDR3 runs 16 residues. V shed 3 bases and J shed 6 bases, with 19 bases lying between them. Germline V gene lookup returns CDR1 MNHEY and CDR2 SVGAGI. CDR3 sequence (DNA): TGTGCCAGCAGTTATTCGAATCCCTCCAGGGCGGATACGCAGTATTTT. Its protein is CASSYSNPSRADTQYF.

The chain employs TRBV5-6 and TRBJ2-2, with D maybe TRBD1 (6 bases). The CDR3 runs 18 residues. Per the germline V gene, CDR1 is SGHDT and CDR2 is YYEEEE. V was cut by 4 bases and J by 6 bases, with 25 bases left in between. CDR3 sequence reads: CASSRPAGVGIGSGELFF. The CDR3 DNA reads TGTGCCAGCAGCCGCCCGGCAGGGGTTGGAATCGGGTCCGGGGAGCTGTTTTTT.

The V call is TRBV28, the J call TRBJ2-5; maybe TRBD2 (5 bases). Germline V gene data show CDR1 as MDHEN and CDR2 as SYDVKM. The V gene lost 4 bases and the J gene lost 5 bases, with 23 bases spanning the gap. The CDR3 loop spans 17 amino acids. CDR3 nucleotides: TGTGCCAGCAGTTCCCCCCGGGGTAGTATGGGCGAGGAGACCCAGTACTTC. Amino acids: CASSSPRGSMGEETQYF. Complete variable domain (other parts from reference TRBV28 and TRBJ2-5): DVKVTQSSRYLVKRTGEKVFLECVQDMDHENMFWYRQDPGLGLRLIYFSYDVKMKEKGDIPEGYSVSREKKERFSLILESASTNQTSMYLCASSSPRGSMGEETQYFGPGTRLLVL.

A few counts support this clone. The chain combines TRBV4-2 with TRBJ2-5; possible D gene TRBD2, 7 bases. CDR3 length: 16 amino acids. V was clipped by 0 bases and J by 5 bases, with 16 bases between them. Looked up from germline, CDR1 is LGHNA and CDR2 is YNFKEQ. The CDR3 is CASSQDLARGGETQYF. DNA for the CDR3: TGTGCCAGCAGCCAAGATTTGGCTAGGGGGGGGGAGACCCAGTACTTC.